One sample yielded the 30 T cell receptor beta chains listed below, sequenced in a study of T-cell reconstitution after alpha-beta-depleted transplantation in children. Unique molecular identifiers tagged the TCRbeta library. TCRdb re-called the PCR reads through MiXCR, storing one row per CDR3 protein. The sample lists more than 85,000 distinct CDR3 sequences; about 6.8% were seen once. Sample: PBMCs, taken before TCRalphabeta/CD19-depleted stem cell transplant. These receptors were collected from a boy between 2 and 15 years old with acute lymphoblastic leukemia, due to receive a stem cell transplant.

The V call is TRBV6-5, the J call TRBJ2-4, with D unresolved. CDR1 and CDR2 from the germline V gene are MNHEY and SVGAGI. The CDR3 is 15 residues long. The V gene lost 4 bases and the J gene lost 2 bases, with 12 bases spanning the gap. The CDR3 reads CASSSTLYTKNIQYF. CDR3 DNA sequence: TGTGCCAGCAGTTCTACTCTTTATACCAAAAACATTCAGTACTTC.

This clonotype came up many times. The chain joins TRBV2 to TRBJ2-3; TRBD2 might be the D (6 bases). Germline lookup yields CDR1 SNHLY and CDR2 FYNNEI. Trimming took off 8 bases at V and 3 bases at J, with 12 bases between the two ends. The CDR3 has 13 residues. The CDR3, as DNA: TGTGCCAGCGATCGGGACTGGACAGATACGCAGTATTTT. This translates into CASDRDWTDTQYF. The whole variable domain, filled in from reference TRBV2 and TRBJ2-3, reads EPEVTQTPSHQVTQMGQEVILRCVPISNHLYFYWYRQILGQKVEFLVSFYNNEISEKSEIFDDQFSVERPDGSNFTLKIRSTKLEDSAMYFCASDRDWTDTQYFGPGTRLTVL.

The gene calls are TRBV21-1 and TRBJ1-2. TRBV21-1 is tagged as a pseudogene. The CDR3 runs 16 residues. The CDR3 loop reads CARQGQRGVTNYGYTF. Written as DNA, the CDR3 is TGTGCCAGACAGGGCCAAAGAGGGGTTACTAACTATGGCTACACCTTC.

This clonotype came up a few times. Here the CDR3 DNA reads TGTGCCGCAGGTGGAGTAAGTCACCTCAGGGAGCAGTTCTTC. Translated, it gives CAAGGVSHLREQFF. V and J are TRBV7-9 and TRBJ2-1; D is undetermined. The CDR3 spans 14 residues. Deletions cut 11 bases from V and 10 bases from J, with 24 bases between. CDR1 and CDR2 from the germline V gene are SEHNR and FQNEAQ (reference sequence). The variable domain in full, completed from reference TRBV7-9 and TRBJ2-1, reads DTGVSQNPRHKITKRGQNVTFRCDPISEHNRLYWYRQTLGQGPEFLTYFQNEAQLEKSRLLSDRFSAERPKGSFSTLEIQRTEQGDSAMYLCAAGGVSHLREQFFGPGTRLTVL.

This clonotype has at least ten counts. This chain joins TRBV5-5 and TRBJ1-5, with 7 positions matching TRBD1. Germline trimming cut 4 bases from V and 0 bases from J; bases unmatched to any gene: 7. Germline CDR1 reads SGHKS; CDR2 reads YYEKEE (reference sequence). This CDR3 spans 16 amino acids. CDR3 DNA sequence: TGTGCCAGCAGCCCGGGGACAGCGTATAGCAATCAGCCCCAGCATTTT. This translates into CASSPGTAYSNQPQHF.

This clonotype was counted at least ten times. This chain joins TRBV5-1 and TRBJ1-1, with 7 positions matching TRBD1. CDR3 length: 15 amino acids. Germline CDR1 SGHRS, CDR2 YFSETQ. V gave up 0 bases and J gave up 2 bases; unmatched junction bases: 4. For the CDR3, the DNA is TGCGCCAGCAGCTTGGTAAGGGGGCAAAACACTGAAGCTTTCTTT. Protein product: CASSLVRGQNTEAFF. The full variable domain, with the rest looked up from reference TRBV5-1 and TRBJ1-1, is KAGVTQTPRYLIKTRGQQVTLSCSPISGHRSVSWYQQTPGQGLQFLFEYFSETQRNKGNFPGRFSGRQFSNSRSEMNVSTLELGDSALYLCASSLVRGQNTEAFFGQGTRLTVV.

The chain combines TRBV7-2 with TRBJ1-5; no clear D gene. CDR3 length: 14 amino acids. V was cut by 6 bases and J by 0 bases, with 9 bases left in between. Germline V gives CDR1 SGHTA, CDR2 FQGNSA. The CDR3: CASSSNLSNQPQHF. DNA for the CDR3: TGTGCCAGCAGTTCTAACCTTAGCAATCAGCCCCAGCATTTT.

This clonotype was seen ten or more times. The CDR3 spells CASREAGNQPQHF. Here the CDR3 DNA reads TGCGCCAGCAGGGAGGCGGGGAATCAGCCCCAGCATTTT. The chain recombines TRBV10-2 with TRBJ1-5; unclear D gene. Germline lookup yields CDR1 WSHSY and CDR2 SAAADI. Trimming cost V 6 bases and J 4 bases, with 10 bases left between them. This CDR3 comprises 13 residues.

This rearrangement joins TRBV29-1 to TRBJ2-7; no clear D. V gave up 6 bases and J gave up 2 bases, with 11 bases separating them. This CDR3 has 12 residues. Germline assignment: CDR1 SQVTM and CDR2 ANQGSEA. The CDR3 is CSVRTVPYEQYF. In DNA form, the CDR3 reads TGCAGCGTCAGGACGGTACCCTACGAGCAGTACTTC.

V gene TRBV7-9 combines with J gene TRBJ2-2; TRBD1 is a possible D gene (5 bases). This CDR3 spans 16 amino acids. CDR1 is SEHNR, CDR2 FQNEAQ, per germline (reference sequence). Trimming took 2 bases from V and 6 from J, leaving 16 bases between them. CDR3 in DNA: TGTGCCAGCAGCTTATCAGCAGGGCTCTTACCCGGGGAGCTGTTTTTT. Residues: CASSLSAGLLPGELFF.

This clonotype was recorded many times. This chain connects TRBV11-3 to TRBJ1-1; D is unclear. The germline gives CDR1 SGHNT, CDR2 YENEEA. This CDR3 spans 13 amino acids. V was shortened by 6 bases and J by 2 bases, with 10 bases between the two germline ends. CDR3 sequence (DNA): TGTGCCAGCAGTTTATCAGTTAACACTGAAGCTTTCTTT. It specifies CASSLSVNTEAFF. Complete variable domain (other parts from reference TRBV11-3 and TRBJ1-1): EAGVVQSPRYKIIEKKQPVAFWCNPISGHNTLYWYLQNLGQGPELLIRYENEEAVDDSQLPKDRFSAERLKGVDSTLKIQPAELGDSAVYLCASSLSVNTEAFFGQGTRLTVV.

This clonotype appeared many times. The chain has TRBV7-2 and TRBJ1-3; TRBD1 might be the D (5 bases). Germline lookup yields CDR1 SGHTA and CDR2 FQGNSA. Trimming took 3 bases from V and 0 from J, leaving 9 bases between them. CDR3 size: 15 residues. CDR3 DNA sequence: TGTGCCAGCAGCTTGGGGACGGACTCTGGAAACACCATATATTTT. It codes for CASSLGTDSGNTIYF.

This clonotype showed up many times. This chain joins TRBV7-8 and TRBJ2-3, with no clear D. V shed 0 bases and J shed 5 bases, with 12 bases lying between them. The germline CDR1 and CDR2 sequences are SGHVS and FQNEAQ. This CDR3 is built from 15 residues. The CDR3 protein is CASSLAIRTQDTQYF. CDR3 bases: TGTGCCAGCAGCTTAGCGATCCGAACGCAAGATACGCAGTATTTT.

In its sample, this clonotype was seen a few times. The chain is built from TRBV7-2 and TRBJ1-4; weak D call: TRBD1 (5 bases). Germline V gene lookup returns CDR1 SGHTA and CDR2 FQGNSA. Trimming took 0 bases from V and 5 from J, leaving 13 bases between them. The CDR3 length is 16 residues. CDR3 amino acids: CASSLAAPGTNEKLFF. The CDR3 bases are TGTGCCAGCAGCTTAGCGGCACCCGGGACGAATGAAAAACTGTTTTTT.

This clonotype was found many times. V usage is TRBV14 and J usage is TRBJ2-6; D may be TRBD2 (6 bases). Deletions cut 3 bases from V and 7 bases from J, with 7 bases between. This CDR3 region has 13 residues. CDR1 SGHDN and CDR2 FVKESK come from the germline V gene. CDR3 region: CASSQGGANVLTF. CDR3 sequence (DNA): TGTGCCAGCAGCCAGGGGGGTGCCAACGTCCTGACTTTC.

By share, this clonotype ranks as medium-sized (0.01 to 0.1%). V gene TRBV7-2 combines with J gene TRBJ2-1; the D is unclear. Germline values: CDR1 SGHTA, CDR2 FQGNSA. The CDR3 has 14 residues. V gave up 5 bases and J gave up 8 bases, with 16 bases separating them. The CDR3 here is CASSPGSTWDEQFF. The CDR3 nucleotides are TGTGCCAGCAGCCCTGGTAGTACTTGGGATGAGCAGTTCTTC.

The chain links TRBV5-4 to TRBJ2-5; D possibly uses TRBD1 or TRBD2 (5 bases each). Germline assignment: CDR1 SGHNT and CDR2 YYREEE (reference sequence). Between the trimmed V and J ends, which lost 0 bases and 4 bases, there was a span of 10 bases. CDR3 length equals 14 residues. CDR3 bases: TGTGCCAGCAGCTTGGCAGGGACGGGAGAGACCCAGTACTTC. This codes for CASSLAGTGETQYF.

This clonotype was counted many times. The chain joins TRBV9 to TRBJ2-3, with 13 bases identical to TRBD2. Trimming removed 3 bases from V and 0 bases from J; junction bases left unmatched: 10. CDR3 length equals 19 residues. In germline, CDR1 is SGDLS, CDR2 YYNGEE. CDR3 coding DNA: TGTGCCAGCAGCGCCGGGACAGGGACTAGCGGGGCGAGCACAGATACGCAGTATTTT. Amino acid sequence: CASSAGTGTSGASTDTQYF.

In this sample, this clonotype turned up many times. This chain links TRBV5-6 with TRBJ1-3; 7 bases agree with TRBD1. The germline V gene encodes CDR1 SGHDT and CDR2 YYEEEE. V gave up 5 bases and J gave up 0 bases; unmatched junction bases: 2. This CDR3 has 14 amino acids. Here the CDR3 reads CASRYRGSGNTIYF. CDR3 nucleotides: TGTGCCAGCAGATACAGGGGCTCTGGAAACACCATATATTTT.

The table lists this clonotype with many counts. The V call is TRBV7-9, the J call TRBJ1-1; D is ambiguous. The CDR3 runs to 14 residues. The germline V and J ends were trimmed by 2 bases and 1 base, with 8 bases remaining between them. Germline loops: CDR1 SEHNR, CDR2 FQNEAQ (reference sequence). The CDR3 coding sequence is TGTGCCAGCAGCTTAAACGAGGGGAACACTGAAGCTTTCTTT. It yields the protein CASSLNEGNTEAFF.

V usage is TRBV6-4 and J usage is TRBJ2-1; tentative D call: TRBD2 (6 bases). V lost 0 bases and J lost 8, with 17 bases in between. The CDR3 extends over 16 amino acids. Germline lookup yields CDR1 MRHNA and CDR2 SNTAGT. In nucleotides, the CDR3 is TGTGCCAGCAGTGACTCGGGACTTAGTGTGGTCCATGAGCAGTTCTTC. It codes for CASSDSGLSVVHEQFF.

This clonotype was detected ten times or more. CDR3 nucleotide sequence: TGTGCCATCAGTGAGTCAACTCTCTGGGACAGGACGAACACCGGGGAGCTGTTTTTT. Its translation: CAISESTLWDRTNTGELFF. This sequence joins TRBV10-3 and TRBJ2-2; 8 nucleotides align to TRBD1. Germline-derived CDR1 and CDR2 are ENHRY and SYGVKD. The CDR3 runs to 19 residues. Trimming removed 0 bases from V and 0 bases from J; junction bases left unmatched: 9.

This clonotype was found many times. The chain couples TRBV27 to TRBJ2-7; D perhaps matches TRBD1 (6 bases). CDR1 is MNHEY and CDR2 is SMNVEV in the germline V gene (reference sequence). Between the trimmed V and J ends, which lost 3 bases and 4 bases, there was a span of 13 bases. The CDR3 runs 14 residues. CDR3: CASSFRGTGYEQYF. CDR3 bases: TGTGCCAGCAGTTTCAGGGGCACAGGGTACGAGCAGTACTTC.

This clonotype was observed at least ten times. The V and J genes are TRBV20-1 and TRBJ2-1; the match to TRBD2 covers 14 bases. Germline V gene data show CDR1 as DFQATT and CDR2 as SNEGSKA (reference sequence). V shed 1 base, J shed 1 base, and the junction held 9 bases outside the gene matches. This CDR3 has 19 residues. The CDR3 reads CSARGPTSGGALSYNEQFF. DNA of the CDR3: TGCAGTGCTAGAGGACCGACTAGCGGGGGGGCCCTGTCCTACAATGAGCAGTTCTTC.

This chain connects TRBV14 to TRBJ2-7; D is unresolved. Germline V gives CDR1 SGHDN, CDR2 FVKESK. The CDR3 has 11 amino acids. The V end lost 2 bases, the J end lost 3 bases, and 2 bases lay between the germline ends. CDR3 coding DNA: TGTGCCAGCAGCCAACACTACGAGCAGTACTTC. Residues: CASSQHYEQYF.

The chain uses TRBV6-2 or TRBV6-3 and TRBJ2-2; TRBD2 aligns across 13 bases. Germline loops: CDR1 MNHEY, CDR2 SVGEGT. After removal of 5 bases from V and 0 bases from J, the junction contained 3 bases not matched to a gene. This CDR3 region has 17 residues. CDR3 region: CASSRTSGGSNTGELFF. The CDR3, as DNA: TGTGCCAGCAGTCGGACTAGCGGGGGTTCGAACACCGGGGAGCTGTTTTTT.

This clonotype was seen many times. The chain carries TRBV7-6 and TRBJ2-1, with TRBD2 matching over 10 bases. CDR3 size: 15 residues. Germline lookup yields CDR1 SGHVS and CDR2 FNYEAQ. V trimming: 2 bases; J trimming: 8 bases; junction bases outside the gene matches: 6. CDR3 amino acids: CASSLMSGGADEQFF. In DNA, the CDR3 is TGTGCCAGCAGCTTAATGAGCGGGGGGGCCGATGAGCAGTTCTTC.

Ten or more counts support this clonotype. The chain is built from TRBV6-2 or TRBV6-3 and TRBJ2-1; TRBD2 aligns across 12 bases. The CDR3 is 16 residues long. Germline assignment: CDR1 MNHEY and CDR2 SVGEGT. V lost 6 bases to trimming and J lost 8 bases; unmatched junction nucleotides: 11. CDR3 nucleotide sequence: TGTGCCAGCAGGCCCGGACTAGCGGGGTACTGGCATGAGCAGTTCTTC. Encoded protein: CASRPGLAGYWHEQFF.

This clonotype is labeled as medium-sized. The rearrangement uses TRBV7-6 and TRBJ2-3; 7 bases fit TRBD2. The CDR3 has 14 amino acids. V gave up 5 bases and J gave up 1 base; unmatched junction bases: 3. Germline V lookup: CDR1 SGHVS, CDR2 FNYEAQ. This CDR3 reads CASSPAGGTDTQYF. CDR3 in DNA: TGTGCCAGCAGCCCTGCGGGGGGCACAGATACGCAGTATTTT.

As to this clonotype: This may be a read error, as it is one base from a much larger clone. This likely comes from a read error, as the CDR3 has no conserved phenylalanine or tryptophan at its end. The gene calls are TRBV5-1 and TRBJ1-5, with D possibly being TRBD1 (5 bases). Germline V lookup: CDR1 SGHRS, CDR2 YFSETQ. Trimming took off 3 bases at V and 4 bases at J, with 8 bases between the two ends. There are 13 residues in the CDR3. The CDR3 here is CASSYDSNQPQHC. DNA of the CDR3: TGCGCCAGCAGCTATGACAGTAATCAGCCCCAGCATTGT.